These T cell receptor beta chains were read from a single sample in a study of shared clonotypes between healthy human individuals. Some clones are missing from TCRdb's copy, which holds only in-frame ones; the method was immunoSEQ multiplex PCR. The data contain 750,000 to 1,000,000 clones, over 90% of them singletons. Sequenced sample: naive CD8+ T cells sorted from blood. The receptors derive from a man aged 25 to 40 in good health. Each CDR3 is given with its conserved first and last residue. A D gene is named only where the DNA matches it firmly. Size is stated for part of the rows, as once, few or many counts, or as a class when the clone is expanded.

d_call	clone_size	v_call	j_call	cdr3_aa	cdr3_nt
.	.	TRBV7-7	TRBJ1-5	CASSSPGAYQPQHF	TGTGCTAGCAGCTCCCCGGGGGCGTATCAGCCCCAGCATTTT
.	.	TRBV27	TRBJ1-2	CASRISANYGYTF	TGTGCCAGCAGGATCAGTGCTAACTATGGCTACACCTTC
.	.	TRBV14	TRBJ2-7	CASSQVQSGESYF	TGTGCCAGCAGCCAAGTGCAGTCAGGGGAGTCGTACTTC
.	.	TRBV27	TRBJ2-1	CASSLFGVGNEQFF	TGTGCCAGCAGTTTATTTGGTGTAGGGAATGAGCAGTTCTTC
.	.	TRBV9	TRBJ2-3	CASSSQDLLSTDTQYF	TGTGCCAGCAGCTCACAAGACTTACTTAGCACAGATACGCAGTATTTT
.	.	TRBV10-3	TRBJ2-7	CAISLQGSYEQYF	TGTGCCATCAGCCTACAGGGTTCCTACGAGCAGTACTTC
.	.	TRBV5-4	TRBJ2-3	CASRDLGGLRDTQYF	TGTGCCAGCAGAGATTTGGGGGGCCTTCGGGATACGCAGTATTTT
.	once	TRBV7-8	TRBJ2-1	CASSLARNLYNEQFF	TGTGCCAGCAGCTTAGCGCGGAATCTCTACAATGAGCAGTTCTTC
TRBD2	.	TRBV13	TRBJ2-2	CASSFRGSGRPGELFF	TGTGCCAGCAGCTTCCGGGGTAGCGGGAGACCCGGGGAGCTGTTTTTT
.	.	TRBV9	TRBJ2-3	CASSVGPSTTDTQYF	TGTGCCAGCAGCGTAGGACCTAGTACCACAGATACGCAGTATTTT
.	.	TRBV27	TRBJ1-6	CASSVRGGGYNSPLHF	TGTGCCAGCAGTGTGAGGGGGGGTGGTTATAATTCACCCCTCCACTTT
.	.	TRBV19	TRBJ2-7	CASSSGGAYEQYF	TGTGCCAGTAGTTCAGGGGGGGCCTACGAGCAGTACTTC
TRBD2	once	TRBV7-6	TRBJ2-7	CASSFRTSGTYEQYF	TGTGCCAGCAGCTTCCGGACTAGCGGGACCTACGAGCAGTACTTC
TRBD2	.	TRBV11-3	TRBJ2-3	CASSFGLAGDITDTQYF	TGTGCCAGCAGCTTCGGACTAGCGGGAGACATCACAGATACGCAGTATTTT
.	.	TRBV10-3	TRBJ2-2	CAIRTGESNTGELFF	TGTGCCATCAGAACAGGTGAATCGAACACCGGGGAGCTGTTTTTT
.	.	TRBV30	TRBJ1-3	CAWSAGGTGNTIYF	TGTGCCTGGAGTGCGGGGGGGACTGGAAACACCATATATTTT
.	.	TRBV13	TRBJ1-1	CASSFGSPGMITEAFF	TGTGCCAGCAGCTTTGGTTCCCCAGGGATGATCACTGAAGCTTTCTTT
.	few	TRBV4-3	TRBJ2-7	CASSPSDSSSEQYF	TGCGCCAGCAGCCCGTCGGATTCATCCTCCGAGCAGTACTTC
.	.	TRBV11-2	TRBJ2-2	CASSRTPAGELFF	TGTGCCAGCAGCCGCACCCCGGCAGGGGAGCTGTTTTTT
TRBD2	.	TRBV10-3	TRBJ2-1	CAISDPAGGRYNEQFF	TGTGCCATCAGTGATCCAGCGGGAGGGAGATACAATGAGCAGTTCTTC
TRBD2	.	TRBV19	TRBJ2-7	CASSPSLRTSGRWAYEQYF	TGTGCCAGTAGCCCATCCCTCCGGACTAGCGGGAGGTGGGCCTACGAGCAGTACTTC
.	.	TRBV2	TRBJ2-7	CASKPGPYEQYF	TGTGCCTCAAAGCCAGGCCCCTACGAGCAGTACTTC
.	.	TRBV5-8	TRBJ1-1	CASSLLVGNTEAFF	TGTGCCAGCAGCTTGCTGGTGGGGAACACTGAAGCTTTCTTT
.	.	TRBV16	TRBJ2-3	CASSQSMGPWMSGNTDTQYF	TGTGCCAGCAGCCAATCGATGGGGCCTTGGATGAGCGGAAACACAGATACGCAGTATTTT
.	.	TRBV7-6	TRBJ2-7	CASSLGTAIYEQYF	TGTGCCAGCAGCTTAGGGACAGCCATCTACGAGCAGTACTTC